Below are 14 T cell receptor beta chains sequenced from a single sample in a study of T cell responses to AZD1222 COVID-19 vaccine. Method: immunoSEQ multiplex PCR; TCRdb's copy keeps in-frame clones and lacks some. The top ten clones hold under 6.5% of a sample with tens of thousands of clones, about four fifths of them seen once. Sequencing used peripheral blood, obtained on day 0 of AZD1222 vaccination. The receptors stem from an adult in good health.

V is TRBV12-3 or TRBV12-4 and J is TRBJ1-1; D remains unclear. Trimming removed 3 bases from V and 0 bases from J, with 5 bases in between. The CDR3 sequence is 13 residues long. CDR3 in amino acids: CASSFYLNTEAFF. In nucleotides, the CDR3 is TGTGCCAGCAGTTTTTATTTGAACACTGAAGCTTTCTTT.

The gene calls are TRBV4-3 and TRBJ1-4; TRBD1 matches 8 bases. J was trimmed by 8 bases and V by 0 bases; bases with no gene match: 8. The CDR3 has 16 amino acids. CDR1 and CDR2 (germline): LGHNA, YSLEER. For the CDR3, the DNA is TGCGCCAGCAGCCAAGATCATCCAGGGGGCAAAGAAAAACTGTTTTTT. Translated: CASSQDHPGGKEKLFF.

This chain joins TRBV5-4 and TRBJ2-3; 13 nucleotides line up with TRBD2. V gave up 6 bases and J gave up 0 bases; unmatched junction bases: 10. The CDR3 has 18 amino acids. Germline V gives CDR1 SGHNT, CDR2 YYREEE (reference sequence). In DNA, the CDR3 is TGTGCCAGCACCCCAATGACTAGCGGGGGGTTTAGCACAGATACGCAGTATTTT. Its translation: CASTPMTSGGFSTDTQYF.

The V gene is TRBV21-1, the J gene TRBJ1-2; TRBD1 reflects the table's D call only, with no check against the DNA. TRBV21-1 is flagged as a pseudogene. The CDR3 covers 17 residues. CDR3 residues: CASSKGEGQGWLYGYTF. As DNA, the CDR3 is TGTGCCAGCAGCAAAGGTGAGGGACAGGGGTGGCTATATGGCTACACCTTC.

The chain employs TRBV18 and TRBJ2-2, with a tentative D call TRBD1 (6 bases). CDR1 is KGHSH and CDR2 is LQKENI in the germline V gene. V was trimmed by 3 bases and J by 5 bases, leaving 19 bases between them. The CDR3 is 17 residues long. The CDR3 reads CASSPRAAQGKTGELFF. For the CDR3, the DNA is TGTGCCAGCTCACCTCGCGCGGCACAGGGAAAAACCGGGGAGCTGTTTTTT.

The chain links TRBV10-3 to TRBJ1-2, with 9 nucleotides matching TRBD1. CDR1 ENHRY and CDR2 SYGVKD come from the germline V gene. V was pared by 6 bases and J by 1 base, with 12 bases of the junction left unmatched. CDR3 length: 17 residues. The CDR3 is CAIRFDRGKEGNYGYTF. Here the CDR3 DNA reads TGTGCCATCAGATTCGACAGGGGGAAGGAGGGTAACTATGGCTACACCTTC.

J is TRBJ2-1 and V is TRBV7-2; D is possibly TRBD1 (6 bases). Trimming took off 5 bases at V and 10 bases at J, with 15 bases between the two ends. The CDR3 is made up of 13 amino acids. Germline V gene data show CDR1 as SGHTA and CDR2 as FQGNSA. The CDR3: CASSANLQGEQFF. In nucleotides, the CDR3 is TGTGCCAGCAGCGCAAACTTACAGGGAGAGCAGTTCTTC.

The chain joins TRBV12-3 or TRBV12-4 to TRBJ1-2; 9 bases map to TRBD1. V was clipped by 5 bases and J by 6 bases; unmatched bases: 4. CDR3 length: 13 amino acids. Here the CDR3 DNA reads TGTGCCAGCAGTCTCGGACAGGGGAATGGCTACACCTTC. Protein: CASSLGQGNGYTF.

In its sample, this clone was seen a few times. The chain carries TRBV11-2 and TRBJ1-1; D remains ambiguous. Looked up from germline, CDR1 is SGHAT and CDR2 is FQNNGV. This CDR3 has 14 residues. Between the trimmed V and J ends, which lost 2 bases and 1 base, there was a span of 8 bases. The CDR3 coding sequence is TGTGCCAGCAGCTTATGGCTGGGGAACACTGAAGCTTTCTTT. It specifies CASSLWLGNTEAFF.

Written as DNA, the CDR3 is TGTGCCAGCAGCCAAGAAGCGCAAAGCGGGGGGGCCTGGGGTGAGCAGTTCTTC. Protein product: CASSQEAQSGGAWGEQFF. The chain is built from TRBV4-2 and TRBJ2-1; TRBD2 aligns across 10 bases. Germline V CDR1 and CDR2: LGHNA, YNFKEQ. Germline trimming cut 0 bases from V and 9 bases from J; bases unmatched to any gene: 14. The CDR3 is 18 amino acids.

V and J are TRBV3-1 (or the pseudogene TRBV3-2) and TRBJ2-7; the match to TRBD2 covers 10 bases. Trimming took 3 bases from V and 4 from J; bases not matched to a gene: 6. Germline V gene data show CDR1 as LGHDT and CDR2 as YNNKEL (reference sequence). The CDR3 loop spans 15 amino acids. CDR3 sequence reads: CASSQALAGGYEQYF. The CDR3 DNA sequence: TGTGCCAGCAGCCAGGCCTTAGCGGGGGGATACGAGCAGTACTTC.

The chain carries TRBV2 and TRBJ1-2; 7 bases align to TRBD1. With V trimmed by 5 bases and J by 2 bases, 2 bases remained unmatched. Per germline, CDR1 SNHLY and CDR2 FYNNEI. CDR3 length equals 13 residues. The CDR3 coding sequence is TGTGCCAGCAGTTTGACAGGGAACTATGGCTACACCTTC. Encoded protein: CASSLTGNYGYTF.

This clone was seen just once. V usage is TRBV11-2 and J usage is TRBJ2-7, with D perhaps TRBD2 (5 bases). This CDR3 has 13 residues. Germline lookup yields CDR1 SGHAT and CDR2 FQNNGV. V was trimmed by 5 bases and J by 4 bases, leaving 12 bases between them. CDR3 in amino acids: CASSLGSGYEQYF. The CDR3 DNA reads TGTGCCAGCAGCCTGGGATCGGGATACGAGCAGTACTTC.

The chain couples TRBV10-3 to TRBJ1-6; D is unclear. The CDR3 is 14 residues long. V was shortened by 5 bases and J by 5 bases, with 10 bases between the two germline ends. The germline CDR1 and CDR2 sequences are ENHRY and SYGVKD. DNA for the CDR3: TGTGCCATCAGTCCCGGGTCTAATAATTCACCCCTCCACTTT. This gives the protein CAISPGSNNSPLHF.